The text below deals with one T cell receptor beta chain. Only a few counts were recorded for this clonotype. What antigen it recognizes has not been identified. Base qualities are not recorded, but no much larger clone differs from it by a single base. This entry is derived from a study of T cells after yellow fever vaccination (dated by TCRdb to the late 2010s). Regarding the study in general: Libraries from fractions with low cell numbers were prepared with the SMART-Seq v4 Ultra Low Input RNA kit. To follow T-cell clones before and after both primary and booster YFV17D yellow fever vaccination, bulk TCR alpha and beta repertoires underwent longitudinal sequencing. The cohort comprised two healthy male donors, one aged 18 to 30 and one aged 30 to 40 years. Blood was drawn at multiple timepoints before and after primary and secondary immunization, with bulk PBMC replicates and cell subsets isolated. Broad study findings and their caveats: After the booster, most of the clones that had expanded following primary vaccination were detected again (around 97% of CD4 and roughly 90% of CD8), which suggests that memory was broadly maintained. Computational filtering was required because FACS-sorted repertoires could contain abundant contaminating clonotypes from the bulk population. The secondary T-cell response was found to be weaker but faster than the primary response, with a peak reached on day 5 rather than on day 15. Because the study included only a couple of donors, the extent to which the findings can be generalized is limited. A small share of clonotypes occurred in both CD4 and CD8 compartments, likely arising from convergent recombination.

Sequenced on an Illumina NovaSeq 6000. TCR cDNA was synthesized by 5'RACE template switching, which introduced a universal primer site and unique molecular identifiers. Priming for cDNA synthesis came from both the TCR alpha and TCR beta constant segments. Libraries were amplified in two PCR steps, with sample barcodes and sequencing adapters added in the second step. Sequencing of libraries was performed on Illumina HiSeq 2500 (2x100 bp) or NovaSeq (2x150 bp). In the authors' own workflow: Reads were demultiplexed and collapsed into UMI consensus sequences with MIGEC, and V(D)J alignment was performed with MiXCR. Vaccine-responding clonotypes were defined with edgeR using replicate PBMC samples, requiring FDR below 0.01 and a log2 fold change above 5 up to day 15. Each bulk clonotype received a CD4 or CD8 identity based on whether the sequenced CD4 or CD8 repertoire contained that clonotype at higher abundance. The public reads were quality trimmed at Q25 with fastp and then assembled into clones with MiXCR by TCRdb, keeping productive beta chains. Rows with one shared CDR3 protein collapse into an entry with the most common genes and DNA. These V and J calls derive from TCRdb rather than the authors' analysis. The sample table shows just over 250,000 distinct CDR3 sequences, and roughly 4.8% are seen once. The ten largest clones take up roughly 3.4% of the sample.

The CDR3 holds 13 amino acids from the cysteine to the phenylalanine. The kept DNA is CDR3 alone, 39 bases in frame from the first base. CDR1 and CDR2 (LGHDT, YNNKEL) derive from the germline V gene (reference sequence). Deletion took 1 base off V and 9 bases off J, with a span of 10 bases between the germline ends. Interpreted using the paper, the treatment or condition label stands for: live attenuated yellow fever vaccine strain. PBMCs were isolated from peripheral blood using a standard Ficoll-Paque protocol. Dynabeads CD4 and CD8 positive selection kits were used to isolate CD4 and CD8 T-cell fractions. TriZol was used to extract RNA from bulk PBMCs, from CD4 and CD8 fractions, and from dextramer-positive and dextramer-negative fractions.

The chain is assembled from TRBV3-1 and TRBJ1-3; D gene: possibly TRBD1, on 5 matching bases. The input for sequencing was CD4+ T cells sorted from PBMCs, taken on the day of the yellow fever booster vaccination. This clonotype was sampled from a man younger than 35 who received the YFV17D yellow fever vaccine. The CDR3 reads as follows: CASSQGGGGTIYF. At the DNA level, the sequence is TGTGCCAGCAGCCAAGGCGGGGGAGGCACCATATATTTT.